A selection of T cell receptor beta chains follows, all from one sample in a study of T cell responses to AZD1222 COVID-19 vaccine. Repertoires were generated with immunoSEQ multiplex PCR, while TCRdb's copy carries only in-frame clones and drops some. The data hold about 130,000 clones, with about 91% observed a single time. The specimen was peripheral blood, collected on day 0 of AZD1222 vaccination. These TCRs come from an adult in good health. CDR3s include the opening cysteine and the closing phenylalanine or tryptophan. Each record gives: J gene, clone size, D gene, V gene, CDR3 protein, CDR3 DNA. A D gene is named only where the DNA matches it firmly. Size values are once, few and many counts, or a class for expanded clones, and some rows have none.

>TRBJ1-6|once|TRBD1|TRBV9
CASSLGQGQSPLHF
TGTGCCAGCAGCCTAGGACAGGGACAATCACCCCTCCACTTT
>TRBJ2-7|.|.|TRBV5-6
CASRLGRKSYEQYF
TGTGCCAGCAGGTTGGGGCGGAAGTCCTACGAGCAGTACTTC
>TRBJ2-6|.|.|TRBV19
CASSMGGGLGSGANVLTF
TGTGCCAGTAGTATGGGCGGGGGCTTGGGATCTGGGGCCAACGTCCTGACTTTC
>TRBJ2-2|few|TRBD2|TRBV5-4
CASSWRTSGGPGELFF
TGTGCCAGCAGCTGGCGGACTAGCGGGGGTCCCGGGGAGCTGTTTTTT
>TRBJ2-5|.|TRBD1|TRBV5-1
CASSPGQFQETQYF
TGCGCCAGCAGCCCGGGACAGTTCCAAGAGACCCAGTACTTC
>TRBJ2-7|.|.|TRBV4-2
CASSQDFRGSYEQYF
TGTGCCAGCAGCCAAGATTTCCGGGGTTCCTACGAGCAGTACTTC
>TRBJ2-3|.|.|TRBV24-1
CATARQSTDTQYF
TGTGCCACTGCTCGGCAGAGCACAGATACGCAGTATTTT
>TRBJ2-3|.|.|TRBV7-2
CASSLAPGWGTDTQYF
TGTGCCAGCAGCTTAGCCCCAGGGTGGGGCACAGATACGCAGTATTTT
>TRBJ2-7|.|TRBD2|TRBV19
CASSIGGNSYEQYF
TGTGCCAGTAGTATCGGGGGGAACTCCTACGAGCAGTACTTC
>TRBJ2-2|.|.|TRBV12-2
CASRLDHNLANTGELFF
TGTGCAAGTCGCTTAGATCACAACCTCGCGAACACCGGGGAGCTGTTTTTT
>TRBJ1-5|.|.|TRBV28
CASSRDSNQPQHF
TGTGCCAGCAGTCGGGACAGCAATCAGCCCCAGCATTTT
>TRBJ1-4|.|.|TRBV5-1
CASSLGTSRMGRKLFF
TGCGCCAGCAGCCTCGGGACCTCAAGGATGGGCAGAAAACTGTTTTTT
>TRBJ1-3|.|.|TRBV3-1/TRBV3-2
CASSQDQISGNTIYF
TGTGCCAGCAGCCAAGACCAGATCTCTGGAAACACCATATATTTT
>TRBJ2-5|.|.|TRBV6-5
CASSPTGSQETQYF
TGTGCCAGCAGCCCCACAGGGTCCCAAGAGACCCAGTACTTC
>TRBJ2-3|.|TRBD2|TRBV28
CASSLPLAGGTDTQYF
TGTGCCAGCAGTTTACCACTAGCGGGGGGCACAGATACGCAGTATTTT
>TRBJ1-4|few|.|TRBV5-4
CASSLGPWNEKLFF
TGTGCCAGCAGTCTTGGACCTTGGAATGAAAAACTGTTTTTT
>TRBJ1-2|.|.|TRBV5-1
CASSVDADYGYTF
TGCGCCAGCAGCGTGGACGCAGACTATGGCTACACCTTC